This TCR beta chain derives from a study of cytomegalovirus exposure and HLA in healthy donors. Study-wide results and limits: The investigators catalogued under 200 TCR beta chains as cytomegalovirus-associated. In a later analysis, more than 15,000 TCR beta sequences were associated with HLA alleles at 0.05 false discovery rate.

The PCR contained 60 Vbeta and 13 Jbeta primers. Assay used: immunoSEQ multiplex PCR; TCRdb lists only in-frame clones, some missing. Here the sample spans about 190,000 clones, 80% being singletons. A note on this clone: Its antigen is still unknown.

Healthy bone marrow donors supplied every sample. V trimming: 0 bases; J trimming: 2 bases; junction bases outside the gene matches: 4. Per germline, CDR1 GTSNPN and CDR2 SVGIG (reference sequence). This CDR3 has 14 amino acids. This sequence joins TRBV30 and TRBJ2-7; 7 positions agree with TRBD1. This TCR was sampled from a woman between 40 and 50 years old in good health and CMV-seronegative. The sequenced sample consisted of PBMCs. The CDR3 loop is CAWSVGGGAYEQYF. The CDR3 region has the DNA TGTGCCTGGAGTGTAGGGGGCGGAGCCTACGAGCAGTACTTC.